The 6 T cell receptor beta chains below all came from one sample that was sequenced in a study of STAT5B mutations in CD4+ large granular lymphocyte leukemia. Profiled with immunoSEQ multiplex PCR; TCRdb holds only in-frame clones, not every one. The sample holds around 34,000 clones, roughly 85% seen once. Sequencing input: CD4+ T cells from blood buffy coats. The receptors here all came from a human donor in good health.

This clone was detected once. V is TRBV25-1 and J is TRBJ1-3; no reliable D call. The germline V gene has CDR1 MGHDK and CDR2 SYGVNS. There are 13 residues in the CDR3. The V end was cut by 6 bases, the J end by 3 bases, with 9 bases between. The CDR3 loop is CASRPGFGNTIYF. In DNA, the CDR3 is TGTGCCAGCAGGCCGGGATTTGGAAACACCATATATTTT.

The V call is TRBV11-3, the J call TRBJ2-5; 9 bases align to TRBD1. Germline assignment: CDR1 SGHNT and CDR2 YENEEA. J gave up 5 bases and V 6 bases, and 4 bases lay outside the gene matches. The CDR3 length is 13 residues. The CDR3 sequence is CASRQGASETQYF. The CDR3 region has the DNA TGTGCCAGCAGACAGGGGGCGTCGGAGACCCAGTACTTC.

This chain links TRBV5-6 with TRBJ1-1, with unresolved D. The V end was cut by 0 bases, the J end by 0 bases, with 12 bases between. The CDR3 covers 16 residues. Germline loops: CDR1 SGHDT, CDR2 YYEEEE. For the CDR3, the DNA is TGTGCCAGCAGCTTGGAGGGTATAGGCATGAACACTGAAGCTTTCTTT. Encoded protein: CASSLEGIGMNTEAFF. Together with reference TRBV5-6 and TRBJ1-1, the CDR3 gives the full variable domain: DAGVTQSPTHLIKTRGQQVTLRCSPKSGHDTVSWYQQALGQGPQFIFQYYEEEERQRGNFPDRFSGHQFPNYSSELNVNALLLGDSALYLCASSLEGIGMNTEAFFGQGTRLTVV.

The chain employs TRBV6-5 and TRBJ2-7; the D is unclear. V gave up 2 bases and J gave up 3 bases, with 8 bases separating them. Germline assignment: CDR1 MNHEY and CDR2 SVGAGI. CDR3 size: 13 residues. The CDR3 sequence is CASSYNGFYEQYF. In nucleotides, the CDR3 is TGTGCCAGCAGTTACAATGGGTTCTACGAGCAGTACTTC.

This clone has a single count. This chain joins TRBV12-5 and TRBJ1-4; D might be TRBD1 (5 bases). CDR3 length: 12 residues. Trimming took off 5 bases at V and 5 bases at J, with 6 bases between the two ends. Germline values: CDR1 LGHNT, CDR2 FRNRAP. CDR3 loop: CASGRGNEKLFF. The CDR3 bases are TGTGCTAGTGGTCGGGGGAATGAAAAACTGTTTTTT. Complete variable domain (other parts from reference TRBV12-5 and TRBJ1-4): DARVTQTPRHKVTEMGQEVTMRCQPILGHNTVFWYRQTMMQGLELLAYFRNRAPLDDSGMPKDRFSAEMPDATLATLKIQPSEPRDSAVYFCASGRGNEKLFFGSGTQLSVL.

V usage is TRBV7-9 and J usage is TRBJ1-1; no clear D gene. The CDR3 sequence is 12 residues long. The germline CDR1 and CDR2 sequences are SEHNR and FQNEAQ (reference sequence). The V and J ends lost 2 bases and 10 bases respectively, with 11 bases between them. In nucleotides, the CDR3 is TGTGCCAGCAGCTTATGGGGAGAGGGAGCTTTCTTT. Translation: CASSLWGEGAFF.